This T cell receptor beta chain was captured by sequencing in a study of glioma-infiltrating T cells. Study background: Glioblastomas were WHO grade IV, sampled at first diagnosis; low-grade were grade II. Study results and caveats: Shared blood CDR3 signature motifs marked patients with low tissue-blood divergence. CDR3 overlap between tissue and blood was very small.

The V gene end was trimmed by 5 bases and the J gene end by 7 bases; junction bases not matched to a gene: 4. Germline assignment: CDR1 SGHTA and CDR2 FQGNSA. The CDR3 runs to 13 residues. TCR alpha and beta CDR3 regions were amplified from RNA using iRepertoire nested multiplex PCR. A single record per CDR3 protein comes from TCRdb applying MiXCR to the multiplex PCR reads. The profile shows more than 300,000 distinct CDR3 sequences, 35% to 45% of them singletons. This clonotype turned up a few times. The antigen remains undetermined. The sequencing sample was made of glioma tissue, nonneoplastic brain tissue, or PBMCs (not recorded which). This sequence was found in a human donor with low-grade glioma or glioblastoma, undergoing nonglioma brain surgery, or in good health (not recorded which). V gene TRBV7-2 combines with J gene TRBJ2-7; TRBD2 aligns across 11 bases. CDR3 in amino acids: CASSELAGGEQYF. The CDR3 DNA is TGTGCCAGCAGCGAATTAGCGGGAGGGGAGCAGTACTTC.